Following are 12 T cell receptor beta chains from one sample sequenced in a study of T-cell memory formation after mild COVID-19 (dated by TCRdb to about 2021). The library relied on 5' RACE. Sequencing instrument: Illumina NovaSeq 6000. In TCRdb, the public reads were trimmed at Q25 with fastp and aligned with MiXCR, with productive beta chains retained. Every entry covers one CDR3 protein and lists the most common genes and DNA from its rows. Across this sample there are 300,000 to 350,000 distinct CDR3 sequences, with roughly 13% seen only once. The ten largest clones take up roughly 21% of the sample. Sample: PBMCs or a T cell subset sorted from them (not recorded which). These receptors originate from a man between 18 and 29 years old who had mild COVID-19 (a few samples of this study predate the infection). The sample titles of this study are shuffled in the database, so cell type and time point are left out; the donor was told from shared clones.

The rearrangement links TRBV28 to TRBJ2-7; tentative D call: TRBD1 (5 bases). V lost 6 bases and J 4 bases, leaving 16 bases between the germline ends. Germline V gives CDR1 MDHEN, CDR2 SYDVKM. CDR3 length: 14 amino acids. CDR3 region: CASRSIWTLYEQYV. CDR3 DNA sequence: TGTGCCAGCAGATCAATTTGGACATTATACGAGCAGTACGTC.

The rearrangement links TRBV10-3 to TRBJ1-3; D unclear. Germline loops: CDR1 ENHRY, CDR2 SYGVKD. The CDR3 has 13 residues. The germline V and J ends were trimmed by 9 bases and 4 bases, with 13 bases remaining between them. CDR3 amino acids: CAMRGGSGNTIYF. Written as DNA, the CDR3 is TGTGCCATGAGAGGAGGATCGGGAAACACCATATATTTT.

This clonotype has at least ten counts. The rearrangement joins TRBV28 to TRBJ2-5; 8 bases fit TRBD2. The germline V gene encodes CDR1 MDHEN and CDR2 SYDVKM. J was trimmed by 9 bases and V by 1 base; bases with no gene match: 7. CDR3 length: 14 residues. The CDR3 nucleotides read TGTGCCAGCAGTTTATATAGCGGGGCAGGGGCCCAGTACTTC. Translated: CASSLYSGAGAQYF.

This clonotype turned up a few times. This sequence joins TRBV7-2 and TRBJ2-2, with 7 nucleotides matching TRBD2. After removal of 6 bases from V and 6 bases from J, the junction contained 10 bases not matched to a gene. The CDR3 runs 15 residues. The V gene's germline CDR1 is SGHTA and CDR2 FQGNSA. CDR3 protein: CASSLRLAFAGELFF. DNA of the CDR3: TGTGCCAGCAGTCTTCGACTAGCCTTTGCCGGGGAGCTGTTTTTT.

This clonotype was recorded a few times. The CDR3 reads CASKGGTEAFF. Here the CDR3 DNA reads TGCGCCAGTAAAGGGGGAACTGAAGCTTTCTTT. The chain uses TRBV5-1 and TRBJ1-1; TRBD1 might be the D (6 bases). V dropped 8 bases and J dropped 5 bases, with 10 bases sitting between them. Germline CDR1 SGHRS, CDR2 YFSETQ. The CDR3 sequence is 11 residues long.

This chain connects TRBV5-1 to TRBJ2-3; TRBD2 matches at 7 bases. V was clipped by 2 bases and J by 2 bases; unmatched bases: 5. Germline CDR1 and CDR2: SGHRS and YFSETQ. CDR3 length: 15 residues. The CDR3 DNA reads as TGCGCCAGCAGCTTAGGGACTACCATCACAGATACGCAGTATTTT. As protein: CASSLGTTITDTQYF.

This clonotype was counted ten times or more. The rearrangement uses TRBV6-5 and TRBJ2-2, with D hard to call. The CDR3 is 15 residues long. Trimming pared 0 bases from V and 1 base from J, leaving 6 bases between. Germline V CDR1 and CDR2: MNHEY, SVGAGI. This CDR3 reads CASSYSSGNTGELFF. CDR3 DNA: TGTGCCAGCAGTTACTCGTCCGGGAACACCGGGGAGCTGTTTTTT.

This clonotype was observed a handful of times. CDR3 sequence (DNA): TGCGCCAGCACTCCGAAAAAGGAGACTTCCTACGAGCAGTACGTC. It encodes CASTPKKETSYEQYV. V and J are TRBV4-3 and TRBJ2-7; D not resolved. V was shortened by 7 bases and J by 1 base, with 17 bases between the two germline ends. Germline loops: CDR1 LGHNA, CDR2 YSLEER. The length of the CDR3 is 15 residues.

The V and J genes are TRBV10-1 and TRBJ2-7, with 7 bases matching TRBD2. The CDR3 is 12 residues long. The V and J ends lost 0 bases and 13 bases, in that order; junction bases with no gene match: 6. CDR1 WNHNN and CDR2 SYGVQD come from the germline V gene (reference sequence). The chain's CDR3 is CASSESGGMRYF. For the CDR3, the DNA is TGCGCCAGCAGTGAGTCGGGGGGGATGCGATACTTC.

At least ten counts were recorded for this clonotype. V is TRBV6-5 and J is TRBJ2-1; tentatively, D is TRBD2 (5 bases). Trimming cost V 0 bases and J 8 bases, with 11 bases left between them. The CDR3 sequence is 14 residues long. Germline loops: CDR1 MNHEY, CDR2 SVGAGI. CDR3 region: CASSYSLAQDEQFF. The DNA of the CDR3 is TGTGCCAGCAGTTACTCGCTAGCCCAGGATGAGCAGTTCTTC.

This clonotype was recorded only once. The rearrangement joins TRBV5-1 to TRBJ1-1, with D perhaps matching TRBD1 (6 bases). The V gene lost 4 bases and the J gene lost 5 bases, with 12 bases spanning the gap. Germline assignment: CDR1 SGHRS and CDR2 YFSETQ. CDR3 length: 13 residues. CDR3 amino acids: CASSVEQGTEAFF. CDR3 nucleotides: TGCGCCAGCAGCGTGGAACAGGGTACTGAAGCTTTCTTT.

The CDR3: CASSRQGRLGNQPQHF. DNA of the CDR3: TGTGCCAGCAGTAGACAGGGTCGCCTCGGCAATCAGCCCCAGCATTTT. The chain recombines TRBV6-9 with TRBJ1-5, with 7 bases matching TRBD1. V lost 5 bases, J lost 2 bases, and 9 bases stayed unmatched. CDR1 is MNHGY and CDR2 is SVAAGI in the germline V gene. This CDR3 is 16 amino acids long.